This T cell receptor (beta chain) was sequenced during a study of cytomegalovirus exposure and HLA in healthy donors. Comment on this clone: Its antigen is still unknown.

Primers for the PCR totalled 60 Vbeta and 13 Jbeta. Clones were read by immunoSEQ multiplex PCR, and TCRdb kept only the in-frame ones, dropping some. The data contain approximately 150,000 clones, under 85% of them seen just once; the ten biggest clones take up 2% to 2.5%. All donors participated as healthy donors of bone marrow. Study outcomes and limitations: Among TCR sequences, most were rare, though some public TCRs appeared in many donors.

The germline V gene has CDR1 SEHNR and CDR2 FQNEAQ (reference sequence). With 4 bases clipped from V and 9 bases from J, the junction kept 10 bases outside the gene matches. This CDR3 is built from 15 residues. The J gene is TRBJ2-1, the V gene TRBV7-9; 9 bases are a match to TRBD2. This clonotype originated in a human donor in good health. The specimen sequenced was PBMCs. Here the CDR3 reads CASSSTSGPRGEQFF. In DNA form, the CDR3 reads TGTGCCAGCAGCTCAACTAGCGGGCCTAGGGGTGAGCAGTTCTTC.